This TCR beta chain comes out of a study of T cell repertoires in cytomegalovirus infection. Germline V gene sequence: CDR1 SQVTM, CDR2 ANQGSEA. The ends lost 4 bases at V and 5 bases at J; junction bases unmatched: 7. The length of the CDR3 is 14 residues. TCRdb ran MiXCR on the reads and lists one entry per CDR3 protein. The data show around 530,000 distinct CDR3 sequences, with more than 25% seen just once and about 12% held by the top ten. The sequence derives from a human donor in good health (CMV status not recorded). Some clones in this sample may be carry-over from other donors' samples. Specimen: PBMCs. J is TRBJ2-5 and V is TRBV29-1; 10 bases fit TRBD1. CDR3 sequence (DNA): TGCAGCGTTGTCGGGACAGGGGCAGGGGAGACCCAGTACTTC. It yields the protein CSVVGTGAGETQYF.